This TCR beta chain was recovered during a study of PD-L1 blockade in urothelial cancer. As for the study in general: Male sex and bladder-origin urothelial cancer characterized most of the roughly 29 patients.

The method was immunoSEQ multiplex PCR; TCRdb's version includes in-frame clones alone and lacks a portion of them. The sample carries roughly 45,000 clones, about 82% recorded once. J gave up 3 bases and V 3 bases, and 4 bases lay outside the gene matches. Germline values: CDR1 MDHEN, CDR2 SYDVKM. This CDR3 is 15 amino acids long. The time point was: peripheral blood 6 weeks after treatment start. The chain recombines TRBV28 with TRBJ1-2, with 10 bases matching TRBD1. The input for sequencing was PBMCs, taken around atezolizumab (anti-PD-L1) treatment. The TCR comes from a man between 65 and 80 years old with urothelial cancer. The CDR3 spells CASSFRTGGDYGYTF. Written as DNA, the CDR3 is TGTGCCAGCAGTTTCAGGACAGGGGGTGACTATGGCTACACCTTC.